The present entry profiles one T cell receptor beta chain with its context. This sample is drawn from a study of a mutant IDH1 vaccine in newly diagnosed glioma. Produced via immunoSEQ multiplex PCR; TCRdb's table is partial and in-frame only. The sample has over 20,000 clones, roughly nine tenths seen once. This CDR3 comprises 13 residues. V lost 3 bases to trimming and J lost 4 bases, with 6 bases between them. Per germline, CDR1 MRHNA and CDR2 SNTAGT. Time point noted: baseline, week 1 (first vaccination visit). Indicated treatment: pre-vaccination baseline after standard-of-care therapy. This specimen consisted of PBMCs, obtained from a glioma patient treated with radiotherapy, temozolomide or both. This TCR derives from a man aged 30-40 years with glioma. This chain joins TRBV6-4 and TRBJ2-2, with D tentatively TRBD2 (5 bases). The CDR3, as DNA: TGTGCCAGCAGTGAGGGGAGCACCGGGGAGCTGTTTTTT. Translation gives CASSEGSTGELFF.